A selection of T cell receptor beta chains follows, all from one sample in a study of cytomegalovirus exposure and HLA in healthy donors. Generated by immunoSEQ multiplex PCR, the TCRdb table keeps only in-frame clones and is missing some. The sample has under 250,000 clones; about 81% are singletons. The sequenced sample consisted of PBMCs. Every receptor here comes from a woman in her twenties or thirties in good health and CMV-seronegative. CDR3s include the opening cysteine and the closing phenylalanine or tryptophan. A D gene is named only where the DNA matches it firmly. Expanded clones get a size class; other rows say once, few or many, or leave the size out.

abundance: -; d_gene: TRBD1; j_gene: TRBJ1-2; len: 15; v_gene: TRBV5-4; CDR3aa: CASSIPGQGSKRYTF; CDR3nt: TGTGCCAGCAGCATTCCGGGACAGGGCTCCAAGAGGTACACCTTC
abundance: -; d_gene: -; j_gene: TRBJ2-7; len: 15; v_gene: TRBV18; CDR3aa: CASSPGTGTAYEQYF; CDR3nt: TGTGCCAGCTCACCAGGAACAGGGACGGCCTACGAGCAGTACTTC
abundance: -; d_gene: TRBD1; j_gene: TRBJ1-6; len: 14; v_gene: TRBV5-1; CDR3aa: CASSVGQPHSPLHF; CDR3nt: TGCGCCAGCAGCGTGGGACAGCCCCATTCACCCCTCCACTTT
abundance: -; d_gene: -; j_gene: TRBJ2-5; len: 14; v_gene: TRBV15; CDR3aa: CATSSASTRVTQYF; CDR3nt: TGTGCCACCAGCAGCGCCTCCACCCGAGTGACCCAGTACTTC
abundance: -; d_gene: -; j_gene: TRBJ2-5; len: 15; v_gene: TRBV28; CDR3aa: CASSLRSGGKETQYF; CDR3nt: TGTGCCAGCAGCCTTAGGTCCGGGGGTAAGGAGACCCAGTACTTC
abundance: few; d_gene: TRBD1; j_gene: TRBJ1-6; len: 14; v_gene: TRBV7-2; CDR3aa: CASSEQGRNSPLHF; CDR3nt: TGTGCCAGCAGCGAACAGGGGAGGAATTCACCCCTCCACTTT
abundance: -; d_gene: -; j_gene: TRBJ1-2; len: 14; v_gene: TRBV6-1; CDR3aa: CASRATTVIYGYTF; CDR3nt: TGTGCCAGCAGAGCCACGACAGTAATCTATGGCTACACCTTC
abundance: -; d_gene: TRBD2; j_gene: TRBJ2-7; len: 18; v_gene: TRBV4-2; CDR3aa: CASSQDNSGRPPGHEQYF; CDR3nt: TGTGCCAGCAGCCAAGATAACAGCGGGAGGCCTCCGGGGCACGAGCAGTACTTC
abundance: -; d_gene: -; j_gene: TRBJ1-2; len: 13; v_gene: TRBV10-2; CDR3aa: CASSGNRDYGYTF; CDR3nt: TGCGCCAGCAGTGGGAACAGGGACTATGGCTACACCTTC
abundance: -; d_gene: -; j_gene: TRBJ1-4; len: 17; v_gene: TRBV9; CDR3aa: CASSVARGSGTNEKLFF; CDR3nt: TGTGCCAGCAGCGTAGCTCGGGGGAGCGGAACTAATGAAAAACTGTTTTTT
abundance: once; d_gene: TRBD2; j_gene: TRBJ2-1; len: 16; v_gene: TRBV5-4; CDR3aa: CASSFPRLAPNNEQFF; CDR3nt: TGTGCCAGCAGCTTTCCACGACTAGCGCCTAACAATGAGCAGTTCTTC
abundance: -; d_gene: -; j_gene: TRBJ2-7; len: 12; v_gene: TRBV6-1; CDR3aa: CASRGSGYEQYF; CDR3nt: TGTGCCAGCAGGGGGAGTGGGTACGAGCAGTACTTC
abundance: few; d_gene: TRBD2; j_gene: TRBJ2-5; len: 15; v_gene: TRBV11-2; CDR3aa: CASSLAGFDGGAYHF; CDR3nt: TGTGCCAGCAGCTTAGCCGGATTCGACGGGGGGGCCTATCACTTC
abundance: -; d_gene: -; j_gene: TRBJ1-5; len: 13; v_gene: TRBV30; CDR3aa: CACEDSSNQPQHF; CDR3nt: TGTGCCTGCGAAGACAGCTCCAATCAGCCCCAGCATTTT
abundance: -; d_gene: TRBD1; j_gene: TRBJ1-3; len: 15; v_gene: TRBV5-1; CDR3aa: CASGTGVLGGNTIYF; CDR3nt: TGCGCCAGCGGTACAGGGGTACTGGGTGGAAACACCATATATTTT
abundance: -; d_gene: -; j_gene: TRBJ2-7; len: 13; v_gene: TRBV6-5; CDR3aa: CASSSPVIYEQYF; CDR3nt: TGTGCCAGCAGTTCTCCAGTCATCTACGAGCAGTACTTC
abundance: -; d_gene: -; j_gene: TRBJ2-2; len: 15; v_gene: TRBV7-3; CDR3aa: CASSPGGGRTGELFF; CDR3nt: TGTGCCAGCAGTCCGGGTGGAGGACGCACCGGGGAGCTGTTTTTT
abundance: -; d_gene: TRBD1; j_gene: TRBJ2-5; len: 17; v_gene: TRBV5-1; CDR3aa: CASSLLPTGGSAETQYF; CDR3nt: TGCGCCAGCAGCTTGCTCCCGACAGGGGGATCGGCAGAGACCCAGTACTTC